The T cell receptor beta chain described here comes from a study of response to subunit inactivated influenza vaccine. In this sample, this clonotype turned up many times. Its antigen is not identified. TCRdb used MiXCR to reprocess the RT-PCR reads, holding one entry per CDR3 protein. Of about 570,000 distinct CDR3 sequences in the sample, approximately 10% were seen once. Findings and caveats of the study: It was suggested by the authors that few new T cells are recruited by each seasonal influenza vaccination.

V was cut by 8 bases and J by 3 bases, with 11 bases left in between. The length of the CDR3 is 12 residues. Looked up from germline, CDR1 is SNHLY and CDR2 is FYNNEI. These data also formed part of another study, on T cells expressing NK-cell markers. That work states: TCR beta libraries carry UMIs added by 5'RACE template switching. TCR beta repertoires came from sorted CD3+CD56+NKG2C+, CD3+CD56+NKG2C- and CD3+CD56-NKG2C+ T cells. Six of the donors carried dominant NKG2C+ clonotypes that took up 1.0-7.0% of their CD8+ T cells. Four donors' CD3+CD56-NKG2C+ cells were dominated by the same clonotypes.

J is TRBJ2-7 and V is TRBV2; D remains unclear. The sequences come from PBMCs from blood, collected on the day of vaccination. The sequence came from a man in his fifties who received an inactivated influenza vaccine. The CDR3 loop is CASGPLIYEQYF. The CDR3 nucleotides are TGTGCCAGCGGGCCTCTAATCTACGAGCAGTACTTC.